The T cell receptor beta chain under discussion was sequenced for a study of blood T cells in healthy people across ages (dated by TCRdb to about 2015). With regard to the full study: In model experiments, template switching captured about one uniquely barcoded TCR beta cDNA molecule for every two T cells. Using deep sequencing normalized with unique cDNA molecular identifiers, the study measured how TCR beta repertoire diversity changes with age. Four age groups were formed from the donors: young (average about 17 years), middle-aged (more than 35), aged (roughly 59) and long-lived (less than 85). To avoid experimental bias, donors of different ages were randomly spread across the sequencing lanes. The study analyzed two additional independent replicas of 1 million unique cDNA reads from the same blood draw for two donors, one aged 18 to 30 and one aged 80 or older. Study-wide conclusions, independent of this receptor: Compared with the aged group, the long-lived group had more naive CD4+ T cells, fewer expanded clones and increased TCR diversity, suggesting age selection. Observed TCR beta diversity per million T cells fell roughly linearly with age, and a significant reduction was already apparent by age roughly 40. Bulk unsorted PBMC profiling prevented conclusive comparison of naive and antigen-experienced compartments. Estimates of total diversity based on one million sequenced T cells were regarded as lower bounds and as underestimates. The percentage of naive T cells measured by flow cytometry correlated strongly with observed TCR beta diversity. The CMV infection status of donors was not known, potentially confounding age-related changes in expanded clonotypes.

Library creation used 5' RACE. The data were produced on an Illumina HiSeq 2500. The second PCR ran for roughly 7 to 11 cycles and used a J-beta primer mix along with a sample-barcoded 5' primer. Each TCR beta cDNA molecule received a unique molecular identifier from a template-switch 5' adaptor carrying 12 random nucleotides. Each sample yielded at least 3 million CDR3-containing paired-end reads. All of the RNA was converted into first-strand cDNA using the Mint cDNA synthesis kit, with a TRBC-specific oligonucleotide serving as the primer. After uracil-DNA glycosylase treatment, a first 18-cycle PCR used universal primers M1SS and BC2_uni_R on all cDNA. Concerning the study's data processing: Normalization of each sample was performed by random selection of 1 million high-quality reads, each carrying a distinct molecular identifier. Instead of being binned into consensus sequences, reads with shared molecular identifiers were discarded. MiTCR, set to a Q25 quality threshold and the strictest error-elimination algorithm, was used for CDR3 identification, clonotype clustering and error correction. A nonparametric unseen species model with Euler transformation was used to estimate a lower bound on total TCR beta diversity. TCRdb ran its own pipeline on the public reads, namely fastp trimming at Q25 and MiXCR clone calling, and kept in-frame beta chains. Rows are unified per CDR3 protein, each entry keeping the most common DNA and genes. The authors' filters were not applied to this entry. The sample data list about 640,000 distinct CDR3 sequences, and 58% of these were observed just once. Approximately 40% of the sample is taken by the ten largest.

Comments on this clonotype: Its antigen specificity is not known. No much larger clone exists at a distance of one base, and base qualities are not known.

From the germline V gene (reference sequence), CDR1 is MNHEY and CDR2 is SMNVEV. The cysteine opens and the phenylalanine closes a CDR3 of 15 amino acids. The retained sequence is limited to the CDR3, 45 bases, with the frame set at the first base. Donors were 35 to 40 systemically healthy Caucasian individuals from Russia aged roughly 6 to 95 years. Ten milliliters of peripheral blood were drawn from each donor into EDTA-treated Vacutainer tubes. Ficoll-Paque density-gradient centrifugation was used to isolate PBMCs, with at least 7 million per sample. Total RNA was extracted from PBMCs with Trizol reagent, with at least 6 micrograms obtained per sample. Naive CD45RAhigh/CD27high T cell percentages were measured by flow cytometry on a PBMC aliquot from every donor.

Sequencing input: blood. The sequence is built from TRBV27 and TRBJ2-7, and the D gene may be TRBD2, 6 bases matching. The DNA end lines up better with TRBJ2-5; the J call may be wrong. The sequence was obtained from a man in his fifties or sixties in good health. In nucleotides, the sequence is TGTGCCAGCAGTTTATCCTGGGGGGTAGTGGAGACCCAGTACTTC. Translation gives CASSLSWGVVETQYF.